The 26 T cell receptor beta chains below all came from one sample that was sequenced in a study of blood T cell repertoires in COVID-19. TCRdb's copy holds only in-frame clones and misses some; the assay was immunoSEQ multiplex PCR. The sample includes around 160,000 clones, approximately 80% of them seen just once. Sequencing input: PBMCs or T cells enriched from blood (not recorded which). These receptors all come from a man in his fifties or sixties who had recovered from COVID-19.

The chain carries TRBV28 and TRBJ1-1; no firm D call. This CDR3 has 15 amino acids. In germline, CDR1 is MDHEN, CDR2 SYDVKM. V lost 3 bases, J lost 0 bases, and 11 bases lay in between. The CDR3 loop reads CASSLSYRLNTEAFF. CDR3 nucleotide sequence: TGTGCCAGCAGTTTGTCATACAGATTGAACACTGAAGCTTTCTTT. The complete variable domain, with remaining parts taken from reference TRBV28 and TRBJ1-1, reads DVKVTQSSRYLVKRTGEKVFLECVQDMDHENMFWYRQDPGLGLRLIYFSYDVKMKEKGDIPEGYSVSREKKERFSLILESASTNQTSMYLCASSLSYRLNTEAFFGQGTRLTVV.

This chain uses TRBV9 with TRBJ2-1; D possibly corresponds to TRBD2 (6 bases). CDR3 length: 12 amino acids. Trimming removed 3 bases at V and 9 bases at J, with 10 bases between. CDR1 is SGDLS, CDR2 YYNGEE, per germline. The CDR3: CASSAEEGEQFF. CDR3 nucleotides: TGTGCCAGCAGCGCGGAGGAGGGTGAGCAGTTCTTC.

The chain couples TRBV5-4 to TRBJ1-6, with D possibly TRBD1 on 6 matching bases. Trimming cost V 3 bases and J 7 bases, with 17 bases left between them. The CDR3 consists of 16 residues. Germline V gene sequence: CDR1 SGHNT, CDR2 YYREEE (reference sequence). The CDR3 DNA reads TGTGCCAGCAGCTCCGTCGGGCGGACAGAAAATTCACCCCTCCACTTT. Its protein is CASSSVGRTENSPLHF. Full variable domain (missing parts from reference TRBV5-4 and TRBJ1-6): ETGVTQSPTHLIKTRGQQVTLRCSSQSGHNTVSWYQQALGQGPQFIFQYYREEENGRGNFPPRFSGLQFPNYSSELNVNALELDDSALYLCASSSVGRTENSPLHFGNGTRLTVT.

Here the CDR3 DNA reads TGTGCCAGCAGCTCTAGCGGGGGGTGGGCTGAGACCCAGTACTTC. Amino acid sequence: CASSSSGGWAETQYF. The gene calls are TRBV5-4 and TRBJ2-5; 11 bases line up with TRBD2. V was pared by 3 bases and J by 5 bases, with 6 bases of the junction left unmatched. In germline, CDR1 is SGHNT, CDR2 YYREEE (reference sequence). CDR3 size: 15 residues.

The V and J genes are TRBV3-1 (or the pseudogene TRBV3-2) and TRBJ2-5, with 11 nucleotides matching TRBD1. CDR1 and CDR2 from the germline V gene are LGHDT and YNNKEL (reference sequence). Losses at the gene ends were 5 bases for V and 5 bases for J; bases not matched to a gene: 4. This CDR3 is built from 14 residues. CDR3 protein: CASSGTGGWETQYF. The CDR3 coding sequence is TGTGCCAGCAGCGGGACAGGGGGATGGGAGACCCAGTACTTC.

The sample holds a few counts of this clone. The chain carries TRBV28 and TRBJ2-1, with D possibly TRBD1 on 6 matching bases. V was shortened by 3 bases and J by 0 bases, with 12 bases between the two germline ends. Germline-derived CDR1 and CDR2 are MDHEN and SYDVKM. CDR3 length: 16 amino acids. The CDR3 nucleotides read TGTGCCAGCAGTTTTATGGGGGCCCACTCCTACAATGAGCAGTTCTTC. The encoded protein is CASSFMGAHSYNEQFF. Combining the CDR3 with reference TRBV28 and TRBJ2-1 gives the whole variable domain DVKVTQSSRYLVKRTGEKVFLECVQDMDHENMFWYRQDPGLGLRLIYFSYDVKMKEKGDIPEGYSVSREKKERFSLILESASTNQTSMYLCASSFMGAHSYNEQFFGPGTRLTVL.

This chain uses TRBV30 with TRBJ2-7; D might be TRBD1 (6 bases). Looked up from germline, CDR1 is GTSNPN and CDR2 is SVGIG (reference sequence). The V and J ends lost 3 bases and 3 bases respectively, with 18 bases between them. The CDR3 length is 15 residues. The CDR3 reads CAWRREQGWFYEQYF. The CDR3 DNA reads as TGTGCCTGGAGGAGAGAACAGGGATGGTTCTACGAGCAGTACTTC.

The genes are TRBV3-1 (or the pseudogene TRBV3-2) and TRBJ2-3, with TRBD1 matching over 8 bases. J lost 3 bases, V lost 8 bases, and 4 bases had no gene match. The CDR3 has 13 amino acids. Germline CDR1 LGHDT, CDR2 YNNKEL (reference sequence). The DNA for the CDR3 is TGTGCCAGCTCAGGGGGCTTAACAGATACGCAGTATTTT. This encodes CASSGGLTDTQYF.

The V and J genes are TRBV3-1 (or the pseudogene TRBV3-2) and TRBJ1-4, with 7 bases aligning to TRBD1. This CDR3 is 16 amino acids long. Per germline, CDR1 LGHDT and CDR2 YNNKEL (reference sequence). With V trimmed by 0 bases and J by 4 bases, 5 bases remained unmatched. The DNA for the CDR3 is TGTGCCAGCAGCCAAGATGCCTACAGGGGTAATGAAAAACTGTTTTTT. It specifies CASSQDAYRGNEKLFF.

The rearrangement joins TRBV5-1 to TRBJ2-3; D might be TRBD2 (5 bases). Per the germline V gene, CDR1 is SGHRS and CDR2 is YFSETQ. The CDR3 spans 16 residues. Trimming cost V 0 bases and J 1 base, with 12 bases left between them. CDR3 bases: TGCGCCAGCAGCTTGGAATATGGGGAGCGCACAGATACGCAGTATTTT. This codes for CASSLEYGERTDTQYF.

The chain joins TRBV3-1 (or the pseudogene TRBV3-2) to TRBJ1-3; no reliable D call. V was shortened by 8 bases and J by 0 bases, with 8 bases between the two germline ends. The CDR3 runs 13 residues. Germline V gene sequence: CDR1 LGHDT, CDR2 YNNKEL (reference sequence). Written as DNA, the CDR3 is TGTGCCAGCTCTAGCAGCTCTGGAAACACCATATATTTT. This codes for CASSSSSGNTIYF.

The V and J genes are TRBV19 and TRBJ1-5, with a tentative D call TRBD1 (6 bases). V was cut by 3 bases and J by 6 bases, with 15 bases left in between. The CDR3 loop spans 15 amino acids. Germline V gives CDR1 LNHDA, CDR2 SQIVND (reference sequence). The CDR3 nucleotides are TGTGCCAGTAGTATGGCGGGTTTCAGGGGTCAGCCCCAGCATTTT. It yields the protein CASSMAGFRGQPQHF.

This rearrangement joins TRBV28 to TRBJ2-1; tentative D call: TRBD2 (7 bases). Germline-derived CDR1 and CDR2 are MDHEN and SYDVKM. This CDR3 has 15 residues. V lost 4 bases, J lost 3 bases, and 13 bases lay in between. CDR3 sequence reads: CASSSSRGGYNEQFF. The CDR3 DNA reads as TGTGCCAGCAGTTCCTCTAGGGGGGGCTACAATGAGCAGTTCTTC.

The chain couples TRBV30 to TRBJ1-3; D ambiguous. V was clipped by 0 bases and J by 7 bases, with 10 bases between them. CDR1 is GTSNPN and CDR2 is SVGIG in the germline V gene (reference sequence). This CDR3 comprises 13 residues. The CDR3 protein is CAWSVHSRNTIYF. The CDR3 DNA follows: TGTGCCTGGAGTGTTCACTCCAGGAACACCATATATTTT.

This sequence joins TRBV7-2 and TRBJ2-2; possibly TRBD1 for D (5 bases). The CDR3 contains 15 residues. CDR1 is SGHTA, CDR2 FQGNSA, per germline. Trimming took off 6 bases at V and 1 base at J, with 12 bases between the two ends. The CDR3 here is CASSPRQLNTGELFF. In DNA form, the CDR3 reads TGTGCCAGCAGTCCTCGACAGCTGAACACCGGGGAGCTGTTTTTT.

In its sample, this clone was seen once. The chain recombines TRBV7-3 with TRBJ2-5; D remains unclear. The germline V and J ends were trimmed by 1 base and 4 bases, with 7 bases remaining between them. The germline V gene has CDR1 SGHTA and CDR2 FQGTGA. CDR3 length: 13 amino acids. This CDR3 is CASSLNGGETQYF. The CDR3 coding sequence is TGTGCCAGCAGCTTAAACGGTGGAGAGACCCAGTACTTC.

The chain combines TRBV2 with TRBJ2-1; 8 positions match TRBD2. Germline V gene data show CDR1 as SNHLY and CDR2 as FYNNEI. The CDR3 spans 14 residues. Unmatched junction bases numbered 5, after V lost 4 bases and J lost 6 bases. The CDR3 coding sequence is TGTGCCAGCAGTGGATTAGCGGGATCCAATGAGCAGTTCTTC. Translation: CASSGLAGSNEQFF.

The chain couples TRBV28 to TRBJ1-4, with 10 nucleotides matching TRBD1. CDR1 MDHEN and CDR2 SYDVKM come from the germline V gene. J gave up 5 bases and V 11 bases, and 8 bases lay outside the gene matches. This CDR3 spans 14 amino acids. The CDR3 region is CAGSRTGGNEKLFF. CDR3 in DNA: TGTGCCGGCTCAAGGACAGGGGGGAATGAAAAACTGTTTTTT.

The chain couples TRBV11-2 to TRBJ1-1; TRBD1 might be the D (6 bases). The germline CDR1 and CDR2 sequences are SGHAT and FQNNGV. The CDR3 is made up of 14 amino acids. The V end lost 2 bases, the J end lost 7 bases, and 14 bases lay between the germline ends. This chain's CDR3 is CASSLLTGGFEAFF. The DNA of the CDR3 is TGTGCCAGCAGCTTATTGACAGGCGGCTTTGAAGCTTTCTTT.

The rearrangement links TRBV2 to TRBJ1-2, with unresolved D. V was cut by 3 bases and J by 1 base, with 6 bases left in between. The germline gives CDR1 SNHLY, CDR2 FYNNEI. This CDR3 contains 13 residues. The CDR3 sequence is CASSEEHNYGYTF. The CDR3 nucleotides are TGTGCCAGCAGTGAGGAGCATAACTATGGCTACACCTTC.

The J gene is TRBJ2-1, the V gene TRBV15; D is perhaps TRBD2 (7 bases). V dropped 2 bases and J dropped 5 bases, with 10 bases sitting between them. Germline V gene data show CDR1 as LNHNV and CDR2 as YYDKDF (reference sequence). The CDR3 is 14 residues long. For the CDR3, the DNA is TGTGCCACCAGCAGACTGGGGGGGCACAATGAGCAGTTCTTC. This translates into CATSRLGGHNEQFF.

This clone occurred a few times. V usage is TRBV28 and J usage is TRBJ1-1; 7 bases align to TRBD1. This CDR3 comprises 12 residues. J was trimmed by 0 bases and V by 8 bases; bases with no gene match: 0. The germline V gene encodes CDR1 MDHEN and CDR2 SYDVKM. In DNA, the CDR3 is TGTGCCAGCGGGACAGTGAACACTGAAGCTTTCTTT. Protein product: CASGTVNTEAFF. The full variable domain, rest sourced from reference TRBV28 and TRBJ1-1, is DVKVTQSSRYLVKRTGEKVFLECVQDMDHENMFWYRQDPGLGLRLIYFSYDVKMKEKGDIPEGYSVSREKKERFSLILESASTNQTSMYLCASGTVNTEAFFGQGTRLTVV.

Relative to its sample, this clone is medium-sized (0.01 to 0.1%). This chain connects TRBV10-3 to TRBJ2-3; TRBD1 is a possible D gene (5 bases). Per germline, CDR1 ENHRY and CDR2 SYGVKD. With 6 bases removed from V and 4 bases from J, the gap between germline ends came to 5 bases. The CDR3 runs to 11 residues. The CDR3: CAIRGADTQYF. In nucleotides, the CDR3 is TGTGCCATCAGAGGGGCAGATACGCAGTATTTT.

The chain joins TRBV9 to TRBJ2-3, with D possibly matching TRBD1 (6 bases). The V gene's germline CDR1 is SGDLS and CDR2 YYNGEE. The CDR3 consists of 14 residues. Deletions cut 3 bases from V and 4 bases from J, with 12 bases between. The DNA for the CDR3 is TGTGCCAGCAGCGAGACGGACAGAGCAGATACGCAGTATTTT. This encodes CASSETDRADTQYF.

The V gene is TRBV6-2 or TRBV6-3, the J gene TRBJ2-7; D is unclear. The CDR3 sequence is 12 residues long. The V gene lost 6 bases and the J gene lost 0 bases, with 6 bases spanning the gap. The germline V gene has CDR1 MNHEY and CDR2 SVGEGT. This CDR3 reads CASSASSYEQYF. CDR3 nucleotide sequence: TGTGCCAGCAGCGCTAGCTCCTACGAGCAGTACTTC.

The chain couples TRBV29-1 to TRBJ2-5; 9 bases are a match to TRBD1. J gave up 7 bases and V 4 bases, and 10 bases lay outside the gene matches. Looked up from germline, CDR1 is SQVTM and CDR2 is ANQGSEA. The CDR3 sequence is 14 residues long. CDR3 protein: CSVAGTGKIGTQYF. Here the CDR3 DNA reads TGCAGCGTTGCCGGGACAGGGAAGATAGGGACCCAGTACTTC.